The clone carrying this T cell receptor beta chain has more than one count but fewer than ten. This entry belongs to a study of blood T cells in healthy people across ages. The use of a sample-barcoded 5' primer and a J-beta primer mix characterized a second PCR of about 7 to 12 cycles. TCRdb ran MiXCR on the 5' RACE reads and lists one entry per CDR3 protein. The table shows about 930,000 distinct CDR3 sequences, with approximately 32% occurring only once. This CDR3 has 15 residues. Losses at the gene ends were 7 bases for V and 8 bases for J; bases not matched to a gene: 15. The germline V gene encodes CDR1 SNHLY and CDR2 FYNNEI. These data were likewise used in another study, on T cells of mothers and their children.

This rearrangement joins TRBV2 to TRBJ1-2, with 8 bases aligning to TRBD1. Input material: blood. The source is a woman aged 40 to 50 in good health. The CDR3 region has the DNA TGTGCCAGCAAGAAGGAGAACAGGGGGACCGAGGGCTACACCTTC. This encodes CASKKENRGTEGYTF.